These 24 T cell receptor beta chains were all obtained from the same sample, sequenced in a study of Ad26.COV2.S vaccination and SARS-CoV-2 variants. The treatment denotes: around 19 received Ad26.COV2.S at low or high dose, single or two shots; about 5 received placebo; per-sample allocation not given. Samples analyzed were those drawn on day 63 after the first vaccine or placebo injection. Sequencing was performed with immunoSEQ multiplex PCR; in TCRdb, only in-frame clones are kept and a portion is missing. The sample records fewer than 800,000 clones, around 89% being singletons. This material consisted of peripheral blood, taken in a trial of Ad26.COV2.S vaccine versus placebo. The receptors derive from a person aged 18-60 years who received the Ad26.COV2.S COVID-19 vaccine or a placebo.

Written as DNA, the CDR3 is TGTGCCAGCAGGCCCGGGACTACGGGCTCCTATGGCTACACCTTC. It translates to CASRPGTTGSYGYTF. The chain couples TRBV27 to TRBJ1-2, with D maybe TRBD1 (5 bases). From germline, CDR1 is MNHEY and CDR2 SMNVEV (reference sequence). The CDR3 runs 15 residues. V was shortened by 6 bases and J by 4 bases, with 18 bases between the two germline ends.

This chain connects TRBV7-2 to TRBJ1-1; D perhaps matches TRBD1 (6 bases). The CDR3 extends over 14 amino acids. Trimming removed 3 bases from V and 0 bases from J, with 8 bases in between. Germline V gene data show CDR1 as SGHTA and CDR2 as FQGNSA. The CDR3 here is CASSLNRVNTEAFF. As DNA, the CDR3 is TGTGCCAGCAGCTTGAACAGGGTGAACACTGAAGCTTTCTTT.

This sequence joins TRBV12-3 or TRBV12-4 and TRBJ1-2; D is unresolved. V lost 5 bases and J lost 3, with 10 bases in between. The CDR3 runs 13 residues. The CDR3 DNA is TGTGCCAGCAGTCCTGACGGAGACTATGGCTACACCTTC. Protein sequence: CASSPDGDYGYTF.

V gene TRBV18 combines with J gene TRBJ2-5, with D perhaps TRBD2 (6 bases). V lost 2 bases, J lost 3 bases, and 10 bases lay in between. CDR3 size: 14 residues. Germline CDR1 and CDR2: KGHSH and LQKENI. CDR3 region: CASSPMGLKETQYF. The CDR3 DNA sequence: TGTGCCAGCTCACCAATGGGACTCAAAGAGACCCAGTACTTC.

This clone was recorded once. The chain recombines TRBV19 with TRBJ1-5; weak D call: TRBD1 (6 bases). The CDR3 spans 15 residues. Trimming removed 3 bases from V and 8 bases from J, with 17 bases in between. In germline, CDR1 is LNHDA, CDR2 SQIVND (reference sequence). The CDR3 loop is CASSMGVGGGKPQHF. In DNA, the CDR3 is TGTGCCAGTAGTATGGGGGTTGGGGGGGGCAAGCCCCAGCATTTT.

This clone was picked up a small number of times. This sequence joins TRBV29-1 and TRBJ1-5; D gene ambiguous. The CDR3 consists of 14 residues. Germline V gives CDR1 SQVTM, CDR2 ANQGSEA. Deletions cut 6 bases from V and 5 bases from J, with 17 bases between. CDR3 coding DNA: TGCAGCGTGCGGCCCGCAGACCCCGATCAGCCCCAGCATTTT. Its translation: CSVRPADPDQPQHF.

This clone was recorded a few times. The rearrangement links TRBV2 to TRBJ1-1; the D gene is possibly TRBD1 (5 bases). Trimming left V 5 bases short and J 0 bases short, with 7 bases between. Germline CDR1 and CDR2: SNHLY and FYNNEI. The CDR3 sequence is 13 residues long. This CDR3 reads CASSFRVNTEAFF. In DNA form, the CDR3 reads TGTGCCAGCAGTTTCAGGGTGAACACTGAAGCTTTCTTT. Full variable domain (rest looked up from reference TRBV2 and TRBJ1-1): EPEVTQTPSHQVTQMGQEVILRCVPISNHLYFYWYRQILGQKVEFLVSFYNNEISEKSEIFDDQFSVERPDGSNFTLKIRSTKLEDSAMYFCASSFRVNTEAFFGQGTRLTVV.

The rearrangement uses TRBV5-1 and TRBJ2-5; 10 bases agree with TRBD2. Germline assignment: CDR1 SGHRS and CDR2 YFSETQ. CDR3 length: 15 amino acids. The V gene end was trimmed by 7 bases and the J gene end by 2 bases; junction bases not matched to a gene: 8. DNA for the CDR3: TGCGCCAGCGCTGGAGGACTAGCGGCGCAAGAGACCCAGTACTTC. Protein product: CASAGGLAAQETQYF. Full variable domain (remainder filled in from reference TRBV5-1 and TRBJ2-5): KAGVTQTPRYLIKTRGQQVTLSCSPISGHRSVSWYQQTPGQGLQFLFEYFSETQRNKGNFPGRFSGRQFSNSRSEMNVSTLELGDSALYLCASAGGLAAQETQYFGPGTRLLVL.

Concerning this clone: The junction does not match germline at one end; this may be a read error. J is TRBJ2-7 and V is TRBV7-2; TRBD2 matches at 11 bases. This CDR3 comprises 14 residues. The V gene's germline CDR1 is SGHTA and CDR2 FQGNSA. The CDR3 sequence: CASSIAGGPGEQYF. DNA for the CDR3: TGTGCCAGCAGCATAGCGGGAGGGCCCGGCGAGCAGTACTTC.

This clone was recorded only once. This sequence joins TRBV7-3 and TRBJ2-2; D ambiguous. The CDR3 consists of 15 residues. V was trimmed by 2 bases and J by 2 bases, leaving 9 bases between them. Per germline, CDR1 SGHTA and CDR2 FQGTGA. The CDR3: CASSLQGLNTGELFF. CDR3 nucleotide sequence: TGTGCCAGCAGCTTACAAGGCCTCAACACCGGGGAGCTGTTTTTT.

The chain has TRBV21-1 and TRBJ2-2; the table's D call TRBD1 went unverified against the DNA. TRBV21-1 is a pseudogene locus. The CDR3 covers 17 residues. The CDR3 is CASTPSPPRANTGELFF. CDR3 sequence (DNA): TGTGCCAGCACCCCATCCCCCCCCAGGGCTAACACCGGGGAGCTGTTTTTT.

This chain connects TRBV11-1 to TRBJ2-6; D uncertain. Germline V gene data show CDR1 as SGHAT and CDR2 as FQDESV (reference sequence). Trimming took off 2 bases at V and 1 base at J, with 6 bases between the two ends. CDR3 size: 15 residues. CDR3 protein: CASSLLGSGANVLTF. The CDR3 nucleotides read TGTGCCAGCAGCTTATTGGGGTCTGGGGCCAACGTCCTGACTTTC.

This clone was seen just once. The chain employs TRBV7-8 and TRBJ2-7, with 13 bases fitting TRBD2. The CDR3 is 15 amino acids. Germline V lookup: CDR1 SGHVS, CDR2 FQNEAQ. The V gene end was trimmed by 5 bases and the J gene end by 5 bases; junction bases not matched to a gene: 6. The DNA for the CDR3 is TGTGCCAGCAGCGCTGGGACTAGCGGGAAACACGAGCAGTACTTC. It codes for CASSAGTSGKHEQYF.

This clone was counted between two and nine times. The rearrangement uses TRBV18 and TRBJ1-2; 8 positions agree with TRBD1. The length of the CDR3 is 14 residues. The V gene end was trimmed by 0 bases and the J gene end by 4 bases; junction bases not matched to a gene: 1. CDR1 KGHSH and CDR2 LQKENI come from the germline V gene. The chain's CDR3 is CASSPPTGGYGYTF. The CDR3 region has the DNA TGTGCCAGCTCACCACCCACAGGGGGCTATGGCTACACCTTC.

The V call is TRBV3-1 (or the pseudogene TRBV3-2), the J call TRBJ1-3; a weak D match, TRBD1 (6 bases). The V end was cut by 0 bases, the J end by 4 bases, with 13 bases between. The CDR3 has 16 amino acids. Germline CDR1 and CDR2: LGHDT and YNNKEL (reference sequence). The CDR3 bases are TGTGCCAGCAGCCAAGATAAAGGGGGGTACGGAAACACCATATATTTT. Its protein is CASSQDKGGYGNTIYF.

This CDR3 reads CASSLDPDRQGVGYTF. The CDR3 DNA reads TGTGCCAGCAGCTTAGATCCTGATCGACAGGGTGTCGGCTACACCTTC. The gene calls are TRBV11-2 and TRBJ1-2; 7 nucleotides agree with TRBD1. CDR3 size: 16 residues. V trimming: 0 bases; J trimming: 8 bases; junction bases outside the gene matches: 12. CDR1 and CDR2 from the germline V gene are SGHAT and FQNNGV.

The chain links TRBV2 to TRBJ1-1; D not certain. The V gene's germline CDR1 is SNHLY and CDR2 FYNNEI. This CDR3 is 14 amino acids long. V was trimmed by 6 bases and J by 1 base, leaving 12 bases between them. Here the CDR3 DNA reads TGTGCCAGCAGGCTTGGAAAGACGAACACTGAAGCTTTCTTT. Residues: CASRLGKTNTEAFF.

The chain recombines TRBV30 with TRBJ2-1; weak D call: TRBD2 (6 bases). Trimming shortened V by 2 bases and J by 5 bases, and 10 bases separated the two germline ends. The CDR3 totals 13 residues. The germline CDR1 and CDR2 sequences are GTSNPN and SVGIG (reference sequence). CDR3: CAWSTGSHNEQFF. DNA of the CDR3: TGTGCCTGGAGTACCGGGAGCCACAATGAGCAGTTCTTC.

Only one count was recorded for this clone. The chain recombines TRBV6-5 with TRBJ2-7; the D is unclear. From germline, CDR1 is MNHEY and CDR2 SVGAGI. Trimming shortened V by 5 bases and J by 3 bases, and 5 bases separated the two germline ends. CDR3 length: 11 amino acids. The CDR3 here is CASSPFYEQYF. The DNA of the CDR3 is TGTGCCAGCAGTCCCTTCTACGAGCAGTACTTC.

The chain combines TRBV5-4 with TRBJ2-7; D remains unclear. In germline, CDR1 is SGHNT, CDR2 YYREEE (reference sequence). The length of the CDR3 is 15 residues. The V end was cut by 2 bases, the J end by 0 bases, with 12 bases between. The CDR3 bases are TGTGCCAGCAGCTTAGACAACCCTATCTCCTACGAGCAGTACTTC. Translated: CASSLDNPISYEQYF.

The rearrangement uses TRBV7-9 and TRBJ1-4; 9 bases align to TRBD1. CDR1 is SEHNR and CDR2 is FQNEAQ in the germline V gene (reference sequence). With 2 bases clipped from V and 8 bases from J, the junction kept 12 bases outside the gene matches. The CDR3 is made up of 17 amino acids. CDR3 coding DNA: TGTGCCAGCAGCTTAATAGGGACAGGGAGAAGAAACGAAAAACTGTTTTTT. Protein product: CASSLIGTGRRNEKLFF.

The chain couples TRBV6-6 to TRBJ1-5, with a tentative D call TRBD1 (5 bases). This CDR3 spans 16 amino acids. Per the germline V gene, CDR1 is MNHNY and CDR2 is SVGAGI (reference sequence). Trimming removed 2 bases from V and 3 bases from J, with 14 bases in between. DNA for the CDR3: TGTGCCAGCAGTTACCTGACAGCGAGAAACAATCAGCCCCAGCATTTT. This codes for CASSYLTARNNQPQHF.

The V call is TRBV19, the J call TRBJ2-3; D is possibly TRBD1 or TRBD2 (5 bases each). Trimming removed 2 bases from V and 8 bases from J, with 17 bases in between. Germline assignment: CDR1 LNHDA and CDR2 SQIVND (reference sequence). The CDR3 covers 15 residues. The CDR3 DNA sequence: TGTGCCAGTAGTATACCGGGACCCCCGGCTGGTACGCAGTATTTT. Residues: CASSIPGPPAGTQYF. Full variable domain (remainder filled in from reference TRBV19 and TRBJ2-3): DGGITQSPKYLFRKEGQNVTLSCEQNLNHDAMYWYRQDPGQGLRLIYYSQIVNDFQKGDIAEGYSVSREKKESFPLTVTSAQKNPTAFYLCASSIPGPPAGTQYFGPGTRLTVL.

The rearrangement uses TRBV18 and TRBJ2-7; D not resolved. V dropped 2 bases and J dropped 6 bases, with 11 bases sitting between them. The CDR3 extends over 13 amino acids. The germline V gene has CDR1 KGHSH and CDR2 LQKENI. This CDR3 reads CASSPMEWLEQYF. For the CDR3, the DNA is TGTGCCAGCTCACCAATGGAGTGGCTCGAGCAGTACTTC. The whole variable domain, remainder taken from reference TRBV18 and TRBJ2-7, is NAGVMQNPRHLVRRRGQEARLRCSPMKGHSHVYWYRQLPEEGLKFMVYLQKENIIDESGMPKERFSAEFPKEGPSILRIQQVVRGDSAAYFCASSPMEWLEQYFGPGTRLTVT.